A selection of T cell receptor beta chains follows, all from one sample in a study of blood T cell repertoires in COVID-19. Method: immunoSEQ multiplex PCR; TCRdb's copy keeps in-frame clones and lacks some. The table shows tens of thousands of clones, with approximately 79% occurring only once. The sequenced sample was peripheral blood. These TCRs come from a human donor in a cohort sampled during active COVID-19. The CDR3 runs from the conserved cysteine through the conserved F or W. A D gene is named only where the DNA matches it firmly. Not all rows give a size; the values are once, few, many and, for expanded clones, a class.

D gene: TRBD2
V gene: TRBV6-5
J gene: TRBJ2-7
clone size: -
CDR3 DNA: TGTGCCAGCAGTTACCATGGGAGGGGCCTCTCCTACGAGCAGTACTTC
CDR3 protein: CASSYHGRGLSYEQYF

D gene: -
V gene: TRBV18
J gene: TRBJ1-1
clone size: -
CDR3 DNA: TGTGCCAGCTCACCCAAGGAGGGTGTGAACACTGAAGCTTTCTTT
CDR3 protein: CASSPKEGVNTEAFF

D gene: -
V gene: TRBV4-1
J gene: TRBJ2-5
clone size: -
CDR3 DNA: TGCGCCAGCAGCCAAGAATTCCCGAGTCGGGAGACCCAGTACTTC
CDR3 protein: CASSQEFPSRETQYF

D gene: TRBD1
V gene: TRBV12-5
J gene: TRBJ2-3
clone size: -
CDR3 DNA: TGTGCTAGTGCCCTAGGACAGGTGGACACAGATACGCAGTATTTT
CDR3 protein: CASALGQVDTDTQYF

D gene: -
V gene: TRBV5-4
J gene: TRBJ2-5
clone size: -
CDR3 DNA: TGTGCCAGCAGTACCCCCAGGGATGGGGAGACCCAGTACTTC
CDR3 protein: CASSTPRDGETQYF

D gene: -
V gene: TRBV13
J gene: TRBJ2-2
clone size: -
CDR3 DNA: TGTGCCAGCAGCTTTGTAGCTCCCGGGGAGCTGTTTTTT
CDR3 protein: CASSFVAPGELFF

D gene: -
V gene: TRBV28
J gene: TRBJ1-6
clone size: -
CDR3 DNA: TGTGCCAGCAGTTTAGGGCAGGGTCCAAATTCACCCCTCCACTTT
CDR3 protein: CASSLGQGPNSPLHF

D gene: TRBD1
V gene: TRBV7-2
J gene: TRBJ2-5
clone size: -
CDR3 DNA: TGTGCCAGCAGACCACACAGGGGGCAAGAGACCCAGTACTTC
CDR3 protein: CASRPHRGQETQYF

D gene: -
V gene: TRBV27
J gene: TRBJ2-7
clone size: -
CDR3 DNA: TGTGCCAGCAGTTTGACAGCTTCCTACGAGCAGTACTTC
CDR3 protein: CASSLTASYEQYF

D gene: -
V gene: TRBV7-9
J gene: TRBJ2-5
clone size: -
CDR3 DNA: TGTGCCAGCAGCTATGGGACAAGTAAAGAGACCCAGTACTTC
CDR3 protein: CASSYGTSKETQYF

D gene: -
V gene: TRBV7-9
J gene: TRBJ2-1
clone size: -
CDR3 DNA: TGTGCCAGCAGCTTAGTATCTAGGGCCCAGGGGAATGAGCAGTTCTTC
CDR3 protein: CASSLVSRAQGNEQFF

D gene: TRBD2
V gene: TRBV7-2
J gene: TRBJ2-3
clone size: -
CDR3 DNA: TGTGCCAGCAGCTTAGCTGCGGGCGCGGGAGGAGATACGCAGTATTTT
CDR3 protein: CASSLAAGAGGDTQYF

D gene: TRBD1
V gene: TRBV4-2
J gene: TRBJ1-5
clone size: few
CDR3 DNA: TGTGCCAGCAGCCCTGATACAGGGGAAGGTCAGCCCCAGCATTTT
CDR3 protein: CASSPDTGEGQPQHF

D gene: -
V gene: TRBV2
J gene: TRBJ2-1
clone size: -
CDR3 DNA: TGTGCCAGCAGTGATCTTCCCTGGAGCTCCTACAATGAGCAGTTCTTC
CDR3 protein: CASSDLPWSSYNEQFF

D gene: -
V gene: TRBV5-6
J gene: TRBJ1-5
clone size: -
CDR3 DNA: TGTGCCAGCAGCTTCGGTGGGACAAACGGGCAGCCCCAGCATTTT
CDR3 protein: CASSFGGTNGQPQHF

D gene: -
V gene: TRBV14
J gene: TRBJ2-1
clone size: once
CDR3 DNA: TGTGCCAGCAGCAAAGGGACTTTTAATGAGCAGTTCTTC
CDR3 protein: CASSKGTFNEQFF

D gene: -
V gene: TRBV7-9
J gene: TRBJ2-3
clone size: -
CDR3 DNA: TGTGCCAGCAGCTTAGGGACAGCAGATACGCAGTATTTT
CDR3 protein: CASSLGTADTQYF

D gene: TRBD2
V gene: TRBV18
J gene: TRBJ2-1
clone size: -
CDR3 DNA: TGTGCCAGCTCGGATAAGACTAGCAATTGGGGAAGACACAATGAGCAGTTCTTC
CDR3 protein: CASSDKTSNWGRHNEQFF

D gene: TRBD1
V gene: TRBV18
J gene: TRBJ1-5
clone size: -
CDR3 DNA: TGTGCCAGCTCACGTAAGGACAGGGACTTAGGCCAGCCCCAGCATTTT
CDR3 protein: CASSRKDRDLGQPQHF

D gene: -
V gene: TRBV6-5
J gene: TRBJ2-4
clone size: -
CDR3 DNA: TGTGCCAGCAGCACAGGGATAGCCAAAAACATTCAGTACTTC
CDR3 protein: CASSTGIAKNIQYF

D gene: TRBD2
V gene: TRBV6-6
J gene: TRBJ2-2
clone size: -
CDR3 DNA: TGTGCCAGCAGTCCGCGCTCTAGCGGGAGGAGGGTCGGGGAGCTGTTTTTT
CDR3 protein: CASSPRSSGRRVGELFF

D gene: TRBD1
V gene: TRBV11-2
J gene: TRBJ2-7
clone size: -
CDR3 DNA: TGTGCCAGCAGCCCCGGACAGGTCTACGAGCAGTACTTC
CDR3 protein: CASSPGQVYEQYF

D gene: -
V gene: TRBV5-4
J gene: TRBJ2-1
clone size: -
CDR3 DNA: TGTGCCAGCAGCTTGGAGGCGGAGAGCTCCTACAATGAGCAGTTCTTC
CDR3 protein: CASSLEAESSYNEQFF

D gene: -
V gene: TRBV5-6
J gene: TRBJ1-1
clone size: once
CDR3 DNA: TGTGCCAGCAGCTTGGGTCCAGGGGCCCTGAGAGCTTTCTTT
CDR3 protein: CASSLGPGALRAFF

D gene: TRBD1
V gene: TRBV7-9
J gene: TRBJ2-7
clone size: -
CDR3 DNA: TGTGCCAGCAGCTTAGCGACCAGGACAGGGCGGTTCTACGAGCAGTACTTC
CDR3 protein: CASSLATRTGRFYEQYF

D gene: -
V gene: TRBV29-1
J gene: TRBJ2-1
clone size: -
CDR3 DNA: TGCAGCGTTGAAGGAAGCGGGCCGCTCACCTACAATGAGCAGTTCTTC
CDR3 protein: CSVEGSGPLTYNEQFF

D gene: -
V gene: TRBV19
J gene: TRBJ1-2
clone size: -
CDR3 DNA: TGTGCCAGTAGTATTCGGATGACAGTTTATGGCTACACCTTC
CDR3 protein: CASSIRMTVYGYTF

D gene: -
V gene: TRBV7-2
J gene: TRBJ2-5
clone size: -
CDR3 DNA: TGTGCCAGCAGCTTAGGGCATAAAGAGACCCAGTACTTC
CDR3 protein: CASSLGHKETQYF

D gene: -
V gene: TRBV2
J gene: TRBJ1-1
clone size: -
CDR3 DNA: TGTGCCAGCAGCGCCTTGACTGGCGGGACTGAAGCTTTCTTT
CDR3 protein: CASSALTGGTEAFF

D gene: -
V gene: TRBV7-8
J gene: TRBJ2-5
clone size: -
CDR3 DNA: TGTGCCAGCGGGAGGGGGGTCCTAGAGACCCAGTACTTC
CDR3 protein: CASGRGVLETQYF

D gene: -
V gene: TRBV20-1
J gene: TRBJ2-7
clone size: few
CDR3 DNA: TGCAGTGCTCCGCAGGGCTACGAGCAGTACTTC
CDR3 protein: CSAPQGYEQYF

D gene: TRBD2
V gene: TRBV18
J gene: TRBJ2-2
clone size: once
CDR3 DNA: TGTGCCAGCTCACCAGCGGGGGGCACCGGGGAGCTGTTTTTT
CDR3 protein: CASSPAGGTGELFF

D gene: -
V gene: TRBV7-8
J gene: TRBJ2-1
clone size: -
CDR3 DNA: TGTGCCAGCAGCATCGTCCAGGGCACTGAGCAGTTCTTC
CDR3 protein: CASSIVQGTEQFF

D gene: -
V gene: TRBV20-1
J gene: TRBJ1-2
clone size: -
CDR3 DNA: TGCAGTGCTAGTGACATGGAATCGACATCCACTCTGGATGGCTACACCTTC
CDR3 protein: CSASDMESTSTLDGYTF

D gene: TRBD1
V gene: TRBV9
J gene: TRBJ1-4
clone size: -
CDR3 DNA: TGTGCCAGCAGCTTGAGGACAGGGCCCTCGGGGGAACTGTTTTTT
CDR3 protein: CASSLRTGPSGELFF

D gene: -
V gene: TRBV28
J gene: TRBJ2-7
clone size: few
CDR3 DNA: TGTGCCAGCAGCCAGTTAGGGGGGGACCTCTACGAGCAGTACTTC
CDR3 protein: CASSQLGGDLYEQYF

D gene: TRBD1
V gene: TRBV29-1
J gene: TRBJ2-3
clone size: once
CDR3 DNA: TGCAGCGTACAGGGGGCGATAGATACGCAGTATTTT
CDR3 protein: CSVQGAIDTQYF

D gene: -
V gene: TRBV6-1
J gene: TRBJ1-4
clone size: -
CDR3 DNA: TGTGCCACCAGGGAAGGGGGGGGTAATGAAAAACTGTTTTTT
CDR3 protein: CATREGGGNEKLFF

D gene: -
V gene: TRBV27
J gene: TRBJ1-1
clone size: -
CDR3 DNA: TGTGCCAGCAGATACCCGGGGGGGGGCGAGACTGAAGCTTTCTTT
CDR3 protein: CASRYPGGGETEAFF

D gene: -
V gene: TRBV18
J gene: TRBJ2-5
clone size: -
CDR3 DNA: TGTGCCAGCTCACCGGGAAGTGTCCGGGGTCGAGAGACCCAGTACTTC
CDR3 protein: CASSPGSVRGRETQYF

D gene: -
V gene: TRBV5-4
J gene: TRBJ1-2
clone size: few
CDR3 DNA: TGTGCCAGCAGCTTGGCGGGCAGGGGAATTAATTATGGCTACACCTTC
CDR3 protein: CASSLAGRGINYGYTF

D gene: -
V gene: TRBV6-2/TRBV6-3
J gene: TRBJ2-7
clone size: -
CDR3 DNA: TGTGCCAGCAGTTCAGGGGGGACCGGACCCCGCGAGCAGTACTTC
CDR3 protein: CASSSGGTGPREQYF

D gene: -
V gene: TRBV25-1
J gene: TRBJ2-7
clone size: -
CDR3 DNA: TGTGCCAGCAGGAGCGGGTACTCCTACGAGCAGTACTTC
CDR3 protein: CASRSGYSYEQYF

D gene: -
V gene: TRBV5-8
J gene: TRBJ2-7
clone size: -
CDR3 DNA: TGTGCCAGCAGCTCAGGGGTGGCCGAGCAGTACTTC
CDR3 protein: CASSSGVAEQYF

D gene: TRBD1
V gene: TRBV16
J gene: TRBJ2-3
clone size: once
CDR3 DNA: TGTGCCAGCAGCCATACCCACAGGGGGCTCACAGATACGCAGTATTTT
CDR3 protein: CASSHTHRGLTDTQYF

D gene: -
V gene: TRBV24-1
J gene: TRBJ2-1
clone size: -
CDR3 DNA: TGTGCCACCAGTGCCTGGGGGGGCACCTACAATGAGCAGTTCTTC
CDR3 protein: CATSAWGGTYNEQFF

D gene: TRBD1
V gene: TRBV5-1
J gene: TRBJ2-7
clone size: -
CDR3 DNA: TGCGCCAGCAGCTCCCACGGGACAGGGGCCTACGAGCAGTACTTC
CDR3 protein: CASSSHGTGAYEQYF

D gene: -
V gene: TRBV29-1
J gene: TRBJ2-7
clone size: -
CDR3 DNA: TGCAGCGTTCTCGCCTCCGATAGCGAGCAGTACTTC
CDR3 protein: CSVLASDSEQYF

D gene: -
V gene: TRBV27
J gene: TRBJ2-3
clone size: few
CDR3 DNA: TGTGCCAGTGGTAATCGGGGTAGGAGAGGCACAGATACGCAGTATTTT
CDR3 protein: CASGNRGRRGTDTQYF

D gene: TRBD1
V gene: TRBV5-4
J gene: TRBJ1-4
clone size: -
CDR3 DNA: TGTGCCAGCAGCTTAGGGGCAGGGGGTTTTGAAAAACTGTTTTTT
CDR3 protein: CASSLGAGGFEKLFF

D gene: TRBD1
V gene: TRBV5-6
J gene: TRBJ1-1
clone size: -
CDR3 DNA: TGTGCCAGCAGCCTCCGGGACAGGTCCCTCCAATCCCCCCACACTGAAGCTTTCTTT
CDR3 protein: CASSLRDRSLQSPHTEAFF

D gene: -
V gene: TRBV24-1
J gene: TRBJ1-2
clone size: once
CDR3 DNA: TGTGCCACCAGTGACCCCTACTATGGCTACACCTTC
CDR3 protein: CATSDPYYGYTF

D gene: -
V gene: TRBV19
J gene: TRBJ2-1
clone size: -
CDR3 DNA: TGTGCCAGTAGTGGCCAGTGGCGGGGAAAATACAATGAGCAGTTCTTC
CDR3 protein: CASSGQWRGKYNEQFF